The entry below gives a single T cell receptor beta chain sequence along with its context. What it recognizes is unknown. Assay: immunoSEQ multiplex PCR; the TCRdb copy retains only in-frame clones and omits some. The data contain 70,000 to 80,000 clones, 90% to 95% of them seen just once; the ten biggest clones take up 0.4% to 0.5%. Germline assignment: CDR1 SGHAT and CDR2 FQNNGV. Deletions cut 2 bases from V and 6 bases from J, with 13 bases between. The CDR3 sequence is 15 residues long. The data belong to a study of OX40 agonist ivuxolimab in advanced cancers. The overall study: At doses from 0.01 to 10 mg/kg, patients were given intravenous ivuxolimab every 2 weeks.

Study-level findings and limits: Low normalized clonal expansion also occurred in some nonresponding patients.

J is TRBJ2-2 and V is TRBV11-2; TRBD2 is a possible D gene (5 bases). The material was CD4+ or CD8+ T cells sorted from blood, obtained in a trial of the OX40 agonist ivuxolimab. This receptor was taken from an adult with an advanced solid tumor such as melanoma, head and neck, liver or kidney cancer. The CDR3 spells CASSLFGVGSGELFF. The CDR3 DNA sequence: TGTGCCAGCAGCTTATTCGGGGTGGGGTCCGGGGAGCTGTTTTTT.